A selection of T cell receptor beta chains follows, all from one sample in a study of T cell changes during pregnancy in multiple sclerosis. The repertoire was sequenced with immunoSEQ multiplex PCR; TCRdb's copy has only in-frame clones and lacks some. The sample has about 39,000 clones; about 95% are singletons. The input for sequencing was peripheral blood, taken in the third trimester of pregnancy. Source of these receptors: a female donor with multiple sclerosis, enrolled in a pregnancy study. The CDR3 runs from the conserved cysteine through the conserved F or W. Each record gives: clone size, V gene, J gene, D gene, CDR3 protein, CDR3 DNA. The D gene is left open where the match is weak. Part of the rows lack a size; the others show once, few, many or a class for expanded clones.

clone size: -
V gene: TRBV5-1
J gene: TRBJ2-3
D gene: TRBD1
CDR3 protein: CASSLRAGQGADTQYF
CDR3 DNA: TGCGCCAGCAGCTTGCGAGCAGGACAGGGGGCAGATACGCAGTATTTT

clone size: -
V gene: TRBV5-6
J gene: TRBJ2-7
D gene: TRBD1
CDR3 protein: CASSYGTGYEQYF
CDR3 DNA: TGTGCCAGCAGCTATGGGACAGGGTACGAGCAGTACTTC

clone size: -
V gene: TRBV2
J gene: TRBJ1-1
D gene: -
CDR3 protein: CASSAVGGDTEAFF
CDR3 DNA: TGTGCCAGCAGTGCGGTAGGAGGGGACACTGAAGCTTTCTTT

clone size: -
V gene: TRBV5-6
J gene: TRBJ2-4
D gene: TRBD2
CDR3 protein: CASSPRWSGSWGFGNIQYF
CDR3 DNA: TGTGCCAGCAGCCCCCGGTGGAGCGGGAGCTGGGGGTTCGGAAACATTCAGTACTTC

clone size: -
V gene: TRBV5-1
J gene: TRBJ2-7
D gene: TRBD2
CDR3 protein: CASSPGVERLAGGRYEQYF
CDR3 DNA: TGCGCCAGCAGCCCGGGGGTCGAGAGACTAGCGGGAGGCCGCTACGAGCAGTACTTC

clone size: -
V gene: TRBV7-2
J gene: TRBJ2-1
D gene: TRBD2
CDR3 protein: CASSSGLAGPVTEQFF
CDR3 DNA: TGTGCCAGCAGCTCGGGACTAGCGGGCCCAGTGACTGAGCAGTTCTTC

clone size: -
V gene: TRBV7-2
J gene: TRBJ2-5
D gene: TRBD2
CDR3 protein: CASSPRTGAGLGETQYF
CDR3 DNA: TGTGCCAGCAGCCCCCGCACAGGAGCGGGGTTGGGAGAGACCCAGTACTTC

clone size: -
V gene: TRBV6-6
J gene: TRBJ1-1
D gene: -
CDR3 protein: CASISGWRDTEAFF
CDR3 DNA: TGTGCCAGCATCTCGGGGTGGAGGGACACTGAAGCTTTCTTT

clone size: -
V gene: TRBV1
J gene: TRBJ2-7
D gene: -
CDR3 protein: CTSSQDLPDSLSYEQYF
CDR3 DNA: TGCACCAGCAGCCAAGACCTGCCGGACAGCCTCTCCTACGAGCAGTACTTC

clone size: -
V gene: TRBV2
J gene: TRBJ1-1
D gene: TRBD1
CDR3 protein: CASSEGQGVNTEAFF
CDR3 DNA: TGTGCCAGCAGTGAAGGCCAGGGGGTGAACACTGAAGCTTTCTTT

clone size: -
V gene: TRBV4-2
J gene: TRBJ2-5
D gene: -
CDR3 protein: CASSQDIRETQYF
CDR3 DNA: TGTGCCAGCAGCCAAGATATTCGGGAGACCCAGTACTTC

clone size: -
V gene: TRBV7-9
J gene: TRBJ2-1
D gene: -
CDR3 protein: CASSPQWSPYNEQFF
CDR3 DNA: TGTGCCAGCAGCCCTCAGTGGAGCCCCTACAATGAGCAGTTCTTC

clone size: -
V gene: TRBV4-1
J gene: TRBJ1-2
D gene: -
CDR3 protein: CASSQDLEEGYTF
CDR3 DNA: TGCGCCAGCAGCCAAGATCTCGAGGAGGGCTACACCTTC

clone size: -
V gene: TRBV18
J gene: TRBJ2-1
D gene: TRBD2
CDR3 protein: CASSPNTGTSGEGFF
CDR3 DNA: TGTGCCAGCTCACCAAACACCGGGACTAGCGGGGAGGGGTTCTTC

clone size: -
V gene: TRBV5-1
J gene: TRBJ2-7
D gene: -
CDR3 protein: CASMVPGRNEQYF
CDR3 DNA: TGCGCCAGCATGGTACCAGGGAGGAACGAGCAGTACTTC

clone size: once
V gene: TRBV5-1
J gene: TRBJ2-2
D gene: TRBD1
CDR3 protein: CASRPDRGDTGELFF
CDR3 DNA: TGCGCCAGCAGACCCGACAGGGGCGACACCGGGGAGCTGTTTTTT

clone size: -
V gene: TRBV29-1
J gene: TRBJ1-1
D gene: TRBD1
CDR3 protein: CSVETQGATEAFF
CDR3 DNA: TGCAGCGTTGAAACACAGGGGGCCACTGAAGCTTTCTTT

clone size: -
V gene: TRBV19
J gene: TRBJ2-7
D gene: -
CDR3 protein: CASSALNEQYF
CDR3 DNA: TGTGCCAGTAGTGCCCTAAACGAGCAGTACTTC

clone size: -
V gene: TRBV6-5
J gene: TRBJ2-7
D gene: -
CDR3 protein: CASSFGTHSYEQYF
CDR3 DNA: TGTGCCAGCAGTTTTGGGACACACTCCTACGAGCAGTACTTC

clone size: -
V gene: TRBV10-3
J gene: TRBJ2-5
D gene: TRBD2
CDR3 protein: CAINSSRPAGTETQYF
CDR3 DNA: TGTGCCATCAACTCCTCCAGGCCAGCGGGAACCGAGACCCAGTACTTC

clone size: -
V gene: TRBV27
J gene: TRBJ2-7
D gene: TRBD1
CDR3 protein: CASSSTGTGAYEQYF
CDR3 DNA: TGTGCCAGCAGTTCGACCGGGACAGGGGCCTACGAGCAGTACTTC

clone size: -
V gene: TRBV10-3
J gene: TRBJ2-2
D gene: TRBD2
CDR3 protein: CAISEEGLANTGELFF
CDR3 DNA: TGTGCCATCAGTGAAGAGGGACTAGCGAACACCGGGGAGCTGTTTTTT

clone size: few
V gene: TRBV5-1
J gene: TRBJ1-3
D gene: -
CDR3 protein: CASRGDIAGNTIYF
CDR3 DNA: TGCGCCAGCAGGGGGGACATTGCTGGAAACACCATATATTTT

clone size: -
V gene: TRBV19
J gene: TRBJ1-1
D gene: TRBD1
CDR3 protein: CASSTTQGAEAFF
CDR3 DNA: TGTGCCAGTAGTACAACCCAGGGGGCTGAAGCTTTCTTT

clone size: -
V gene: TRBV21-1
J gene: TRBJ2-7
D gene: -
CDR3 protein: CASSKAEVGPTYEQYF
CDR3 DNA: TGTGCCAGCAGCAAAGCCGAAGTGGGGCCGACCTACGAGCAGTACTTC

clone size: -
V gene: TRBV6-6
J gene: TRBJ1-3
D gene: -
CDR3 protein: CASSLGGSGNTIYF
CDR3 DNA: TGTGCCAGCAGTTTGGGGGGCTCTGGAAACACCATATATTTT

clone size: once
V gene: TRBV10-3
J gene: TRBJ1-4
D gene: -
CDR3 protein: CAISEKGVTNEKLFF
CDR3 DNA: TGTGCCATCAGTGAAAAGGGGGTAACTAATGAAAAACTGTTTTTT

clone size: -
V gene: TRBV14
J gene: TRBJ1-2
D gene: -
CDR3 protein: CASSPLAPGGYGYTF
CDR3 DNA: TGTGCCAGCAGCCCGCTGGCCCCAGGTGGCTATGGCTACACCTTC

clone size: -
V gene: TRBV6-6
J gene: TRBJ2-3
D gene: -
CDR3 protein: CASSLAASTDTQYF
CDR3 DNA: TGTGCCAGCAGTTTAGCGGCTAGCACAGATACGCAGTATTTT

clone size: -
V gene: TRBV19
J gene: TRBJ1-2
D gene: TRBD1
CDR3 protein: CATEGGQGNYGYTF
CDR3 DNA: TGTGCCACCGAAGGGGGACAGGGGAACTATGGCTACACCTTC

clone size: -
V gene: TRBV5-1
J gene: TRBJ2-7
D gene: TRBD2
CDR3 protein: CASSLGGGVYEQYF
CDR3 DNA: TGCGCCAGCAGCTTAGGCGGGGGAGTCTACGAGCAGTACTTC

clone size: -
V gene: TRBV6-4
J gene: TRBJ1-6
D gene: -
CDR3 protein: CASSVETKNSPLHF
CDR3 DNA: TGTGCCAGCAGTGTTGAGACAAAAAATTCACCCCTCCACTTT

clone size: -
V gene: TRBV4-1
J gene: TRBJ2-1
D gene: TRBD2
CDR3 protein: CASSQPSRWVSGAFEQFF
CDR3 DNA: TGCGCCAGCAGCCAACCCAGCCGATGGGTTAGCGGGGCTTTCGAGCAGTTCTTC

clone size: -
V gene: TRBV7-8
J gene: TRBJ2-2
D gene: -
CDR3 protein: CASSLVRGVNTGELFF
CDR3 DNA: TGTGCCAGCAGCTTAGTAAGGGGTGTCAACACCGGGGAGCTGTTTTTT

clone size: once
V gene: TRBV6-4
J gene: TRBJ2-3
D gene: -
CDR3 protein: CASSNRAEDTQYF
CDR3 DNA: TGTGCCAGCAGCAATCGAGCCGAAGATACGCAGTATTTT

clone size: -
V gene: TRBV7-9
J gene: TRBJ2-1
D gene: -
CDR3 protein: CASSITAPGDNEQFF
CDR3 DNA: TGTGCCAGCAGCATAACAGCTCCGGGGGACAATGAGCAGTTCTTC

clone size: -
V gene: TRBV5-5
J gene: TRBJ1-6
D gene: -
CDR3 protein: CASSERAYNSPLHF
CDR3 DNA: TGTGCCAGCAGCGAGCGAGCCTATAATTCACCCCTCCACTTT

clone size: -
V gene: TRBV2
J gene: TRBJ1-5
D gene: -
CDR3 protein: CASSDGGDQPQHF
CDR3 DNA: TGTGCCAGCAGTGACGGAGGGGATCAGCCCCAGCATTTT

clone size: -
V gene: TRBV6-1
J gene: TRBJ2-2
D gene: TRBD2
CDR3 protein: CAIEAGVTNTGELFF
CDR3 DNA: TGTGCCATCGAAGCGGGGGTGACGAACACCGGGGAGCTGTTTTTT

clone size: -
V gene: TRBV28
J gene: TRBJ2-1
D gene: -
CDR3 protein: CASSPSGVSRSYNEQFF
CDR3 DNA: TGTGCCAGCAGTCCCTCCGGGGTCTCCCGCTCCTACAATGAGCAGTTCTTC

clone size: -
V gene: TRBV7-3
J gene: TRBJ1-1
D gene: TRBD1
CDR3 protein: CASSSGQGNTEAFF
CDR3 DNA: TGTGCCAGCAGCTCAGGACAGGGGAACACTGAAGCTTTCTTT

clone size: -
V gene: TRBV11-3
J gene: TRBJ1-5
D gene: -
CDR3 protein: CASSRSADSNQPQHF
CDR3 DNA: TGTGCCAGCAGCCGGTCAGCGGATAGCAATCAGCCCCAGCATTTT

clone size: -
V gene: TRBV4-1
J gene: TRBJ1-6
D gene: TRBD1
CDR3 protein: CASSQGGQINSPLHF
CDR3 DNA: TGCGCCAGCAGCCAAGGGGGACAGATCAATTCACCCCTCCACTTT

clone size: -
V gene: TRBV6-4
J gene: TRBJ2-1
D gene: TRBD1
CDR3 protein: CASKGPGTGGNEQFF
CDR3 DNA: TGTGCCAGCAAAGGTCCCGGGACAGGGGGCAATGAGCAGTTCTTC

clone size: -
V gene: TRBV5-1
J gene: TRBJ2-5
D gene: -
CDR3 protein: CASSGDIGYQETQYF
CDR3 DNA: TGCGCCAGCAGCGGGGACATCGGGTACCAAGAGACCCAGTACTTC

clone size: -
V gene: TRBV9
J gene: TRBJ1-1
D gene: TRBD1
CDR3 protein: CASSPQGATEAFF
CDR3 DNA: TGTGCCAGCAGCCCACAGGGGGCCACTGAAGCTTTCTTT

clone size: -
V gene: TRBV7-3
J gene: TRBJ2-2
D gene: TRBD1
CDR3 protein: CASSAGTGVDTGELFF
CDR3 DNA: TGTGCCAGCAGCGCGGGGACAGGGGTGGACACCGGGGAGCTGTTTTTT

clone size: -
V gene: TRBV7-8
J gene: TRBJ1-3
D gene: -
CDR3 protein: CASSSPGHLSGNTIYF
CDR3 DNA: TGTGCCAGCAGCTCCCCGGGACACCTCTCTGGAAACACCATATATTTT

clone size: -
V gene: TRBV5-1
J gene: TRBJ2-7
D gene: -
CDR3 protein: CASSWLGIGTGLFSYEQYF
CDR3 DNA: TGCGCCAGCAGCTGGCTCGGGATCGGAACAGGGCTTTTCTCCTACGAGCAGTACTTC